The 9 T cell receptor beta chains reported below all come from one sample, sequenced in a study of cytomegalovirus exposure and HLA in healthy donors. It was with 60 Vbeta and 13 Jbeta primers that the PCR ran. Here immunoSEQ multiplex PCR was the method, and the copy in TCRdb shows in-frame clones only, minus some. The sample lists about 150,000 clones, approximately 65% occurring once. The material sequenced was PBMCs. These TCRs come from a woman aged 60-70 years in good health and CMV-seronegative.

This clone showed up just a few times. V and J are TRBV7-9 and TRBJ1-1; the D gene is possibly TRBD1 (6 bases). The CDR3 runs to 15 residues. Trimming took 4 bases from V and 11 from J, leaving 23 bases between them. Germline V gene lookup returns CDR1 SEHNR and CDR2 FQNEAQ (reference sequence). This CDR3 reads CASSYTGTPNVVAFF. The DNA for the CDR3 is TGTGCCAGCAGCTACACCGGGACACCGAACGTCGTGGCTTTCTTT.

CDR3 nucleotides: TGTGCCAGCTCCGGGGAGGAAAAACTGTTTTTT. Its protein is CASSGEEKLFF. The chain links TRBV6-5 to TRBJ1-4; D not resolved. V gave up 8 bases and J gave up 8 bases, with 9 bases separating them. The CDR3 is 11 residues long. CDR1 is MNHEY, CDR2 SVGAGI, per germline.

This clone was found a few times. The genes are TRBV7-2 and TRBJ2-5, with 16 nucleotides matching TRBD2. This CDR3 region has 18 residues. The V segment lost 1 base and the J segment 4 bases; nucleotides outside the gene matches: 6. The V gene's germline CDR1 is SGHTA and CDR2 FQGNSA. Here the CDR3 DNA reads TGTGCCAGCAGCTTAGGGACAGGGACTAGCGGGAGGGCAGAGACCCAGTACTTC. Protein sequence: CASSLGTGTSGRAETQYF.

The chain couples TRBV19 to TRBJ1-1; perhaps TRBD1 as D (6 bases). CDR1 and CDR2 from the germline V gene are LNHDA and SQIVND (reference sequence). The CDR3 is made up of 14 amino acids. Trimming shortened V by 5 bases and J by 2 bases, and 12 bases separated the two germline ends. The DNA of the CDR3 is TGTGCCAGTAGTTATGGGGGCGCAAACACTGAAGCTTTCTTT. It translates to CASSYGGANTEAFF.

The chain joins TRBV6-5 to TRBJ2-2; TRBD2 matches 8 bases. Trimming took 8 bases from V and 4 from J; bases not matched to a gene: 9. The CDR3 is 15 residues long. Germline-derived CDR1 and CDR2 are MNHEY and SVGAGI. The CDR3 DNA sequence: TGTGCCAGCCGTCCAGCGGGAGCTCCCACCGGGGAGCTGTTTTTT. It codes for CASRPAGAPTGELFF.

The J gene is TRBJ2-7, the V gene TRBV7-2; D gene ambiguous. The germline V gene encodes CDR1 SGHTA and CDR2 FQGNSA. Trimming pared 2 bases from V and 7 bases from J, leaving 9 bases between. CDR3 length equals 12 residues. The CDR3 DNA reads as TGTGCCAGCAGCTTATTGAGTGGTGAGCAGTACTTC. Residues: CASSLLSGEQYF.

The V and J genes are TRBV7-9 and TRBJ2-3; weak D call: TRBD1 (5 bases). The ends were cut back, 5 bases at V and 7 bases at J, with 22 bases in the middle. CDR1 SEHNR and CDR2 FQNEAQ come from the germline V gene (reference sequence). The CDR3 extends over 16 amino acids. Written as DNA, the CDR3 is TGTGCCAGCAGCGTATCCTCCGGCACAGGTTCGAATACGCAGTATTTT. As protein: CASSVSSGTGSNTQYF.

A few counts support this clone. This chain connects TRBV19 to TRBJ1-5; D possibly corresponds to TRBD1 (6 bases). Germline CDR1 LNHDA, CDR2 SQIVND (reference sequence). Trimming pared 6 bases from V and 0 bases from J, leaving 12 bases between. The CDR3 extends over 15 amino acids. The CDR3 reads CASRGHLDSNQPQHF. CDR3 nucleotides: TGTGCCAGTAGGGGACACCTAGATAGCAATCAGCCCCAGCATTTT.

The chain joins TRBV9 to TRBJ1-1; no firm D call. The CDR3 runs to 13 residues. Deletions cut 4 bases from V and 0 bases from J, with 7 bases between. Germline V gene sequence: CDR1 SGDLS, CDR2 YYNGEE. This chain's CDR3 is CASSRVVNTEAFF. The CDR3 DNA is TGTGCCAGCAGCAGAGTAGTGAACACTGAAGCTTTCTTT.